The present T cell receptor (beta chain) was sequenced within a study of blood T cell repertoires in COVID-19. Study information: Acute and convalescent COVID-19 samples came from the United States, Italy and Spain. In each case, the material was cDNA or gDNA derived from T cells, B-cell-depleted T cells, or PBMCs.

Per the study methods: From reference gene primer amplification, estimates of nucleated cell counts were derived. Produced via immunoSEQ multiplex PCR; TCRdb's table is partial and in-frame only. For V, J and clone size, that table is used; D and trimming come from the DNA. The sample consists of 20,000 to 25,000 clones, over 75% of them appearing once. The CDR3 runs 14 residues. Germline trimming cut 5 bases from V and 7 bases from J; bases unmatched to any gene: 11. Germline CDR1 and CDR2: SGDLS and YYNGEE. J is TRBJ1-1 and V is TRBV9; the match to TRBD1 covers 7 bases. The sequenced material came from peripheral blood. The sequence derives from a human donor in a cohort sampled during active COVID-19. CDR3 protein: CASRPDEGAGEAFF. For the CDR3, the DNA is TGTGCCAGCAGACCAGATGAGGGGGCAGGTGAAGCTTTCTTT.